Listed below are T cell receptor beta chains from one sample, sequenced in a study of TIL therapy for anti-PD-1-resistant metastatic lung cancer. Sequencing used immunoSEQ multiplex PCR; TCRdb keeps in-frame clones, though not all of them. The data contain approximately 24,000 clones, approximately 77% of them singletons. The source material was tumor tissue, sampled at baseline. Every receptor here comes from a person between 25 and 80 years old with non-small cell lung cancer. The CDR3 runs from the conserved cysteine through the conserved F or W. D genes are given only for firm matches.

d_call: TRBD2; v_call: TRBV5-1; cdr3_aa: CASSLSGTSGSEQYF
d_call: TRBD2; v_call: TRBV5-1; cdr3_aa: CASSLGGLAGGEQYF
d_call: TRBD2; v_call: TRBV7-9; cdr3_aa: CASSDRGGGTDTQYF
d_call: TRBD1; v_call: TRBV19; cdr3_aa: CASSISGTGDYEQYF
d_call: NA; v_call: TRBV5-5; cdr3_aa: CASTGLPLTSTDTQYF
d_call: NA; v_call: TRBV4-2; cdr3_aa: CASSQDGSTDTQYF
d_call: NA; v_call: TRBV27; cdr3_aa: CASSLGYGDMRTDTQYF
d_call: NA; v_call: TRBV30; cdr3_aa: CAWSVSVSYNSPLHF
d_call: NA; v_call: TRBV9; cdr3_aa: CASSPMNTEAFF
d_call: NA; v_call: TRBV27; cdr3_aa: CASSPAATDYEQYF
d_call: NA; v_call: TRBV5-1; cdr3_aa: CASSTDGGFAYGYTF
d_call: NA; v_call: TRBV12-5; cdr3_aa: CASGPQAAGTQYF
d_call: NA; v_call: TRBV6-1; cdr3_aa: CASSGRSLTVPYEQYF
d_call: NA; v_call: TRBV4-1; cdr3_aa: CASSQDSSGISYEQYF
d_call: NA; v_call: TRBV29-1; cdr3_aa: CSVPGGGTEAFF
d_call: NA; v_call: TRBV7-2; cdr3_aa: CASSLALGGRTEAFF
d_call: NA; v_call: TRBV9; cdr3_aa: CASSFAPDYGYTF
d_call: NA; v_call: TRBV30; cdr3_aa: CAWSSGSNSPLHF
d_call: NA; v_call: TRBV2; cdr3_aa: CASSGISIQYF
d_call: TRBD2; v_call: TRBV4-1; cdr3_aa: CASSHTWRGGLDTQYF
d_call: TRBD1; v_call: TRBV4-3; cdr3_aa: CASSQVKGRTGVTDTQYF
d_call: NA; v_call: TRBV30; cdr3_aa: CAWSPRQLTFSGNTIYF
d_call: TRBD1; v_call: TRBV2; cdr3_aa: CASSGQGVGTGELFF
d_call: TRBD2; v_call: TRBV27; cdr3_aa: CASSFKRGSSYEQYF
d_call: TRBD1; v_call: TRBV15; cdr3_aa: CATSRVAGTGEDGYTF
d_call: TRBD2; v_call: TRBV7-6; cdr3_aa: CASSSGGTSGEGELFF
d_call: NA; v_call: TRBV29-1; cdr3_aa: CSAVPWNSMSTDTQYF
d_call: NA; v_call: TRBV7-9; cdr3_aa: CATRTPRHEQYF
d_call: TRBD1; v_call: TRBV7-2; cdr3_aa: CASSLGTGEGSPLHF
d_call: NA; v_call: TRBV7-9; cdr3_aa: CASSTWLLNQETQYF